This T cell receptor (beta chain) was sequenced in a study of PD-1 blockade in classical Hodgkin lymphoma. With regard to this clone: What it binds is unknown.

Profiled with immunoSEQ multiplex PCR; TCRdb holds only in-frame clones, not every one. The table includes tens of thousands of clones, around nine tenths detected once. The time point is: cycle 4 day 1 (C4D1), after more than 5 weeks of nivolumab. All patients experienced relapse after autologous stem cell transplantation, and brentuximab vedotin exposure was variable. The trim removed 6 bases at V and 7 bases at J, leaving 10 bases unmatched. From germline, CDR1 is WSHSY and CDR2 SAAADI. The CDR3 consists of 15 residues. Regarding the study as a whole: TCR diversity at baseline was reported to be reduced in newly diagnosed patients relative to healthy donors.

Sample: peripheral blood mononuclear cells (PBMCs), taken before the fourth cycle of nivolumab. The receptor was derived from a human donor with classical Hodgkin lymphoma. The rearrangement uses TRBV10-2 and TRBJ2-1; 9 nucleotides match TRBD2. DNA of the CDR3: TGCGCCAGCAGGAGTAGAGGACTAGCGAGAAATGAGCAGTTCTTC. Translated, it gives CASRSRGLARNEQFF.